This T cell receptor (beta chain) was profiled in a study of post-analysis software for immune sequencing data. Study-level points and caveats: Roughly five TRBV segments occurring more often in patients than controls included TRBV5-6, TRBV5-1 and TRBV20-1. Multiple sclerosis was associated with a significant reduction in normalized Chao1 diversity relative to controls.

The CDR3 contains 17 residues. Trimming cost V 6 bases and J 3 bases; bases outside gene matches: 14. Looked up from germline, CDR1 is MNHEY and CDR2 is SVGEGT. The library was made from cDNA and included unique molecular identifiers. TCRdb used MiXCR to reprocess the PCR reads, holding one entry per CDR3 protein. This sample has 650,000 to 850,000 distinct CDR3 sequences, with about 50% found just once. In the case of this clonotype: The antigen is unknown.

This TCR came from a girl aged 10-17 years with multiple sclerosis. The gene calls are TRBV6-2 or TRBV6-3 and TRBJ2-5; 9 nucleotides agree with TRBD1. Sample: blood. The CDR3 region is CASSPSRTGAKEETQYF. The CDR3 DNA is TGTGCCAGCAGCCCGAGTCGGACAGGGGCGAAAGAAGAGACCCAGTACTTC.